These 28 T cell receptor beta chains came from one sample sequenced in a study of PD-L1 blockade in urothelial cancer. Measured with immunoSEQ multiplex PCR; TCRdb has only the in-frame clones, and not every one. The repertoire holds approximately 58,000 clones, with around 80% as singletons. Here the sequenced sample was PBMCs, taken around atezolizumab (anti-PD-L1) treatment. The origin of the receptors is a man in his 70s with urothelial cancer.

The chain has TRBV18 and TRBJ2-7, with 9 bases fitting TRBD1. The CDR3 is 15 amino acids. With 4 bases clipped from V and 2 bases from J, the junction kept 6 bases outside the gene matches. Germline values: CDR1 KGHSH, CDR2 LQKENI. As DNA, the CDR3 is TGTGCCAGCTCACTTGGACAGGGGCGCACCTACGAGCAGTACTTC. It specifies CASSLGQGRTYEQYF.

The chain joins TRBV10-1 to TRBJ2-2; maybe TRBD2 (6 bases). Germline V gene data show CDR1 as WNHNN and CDR2 as SYGVQD (reference sequence). CDR3 length equals 14 residues. V was pared by 6 bases and J by 1 base, with 9 bases between. The CDR3: CASSRDWNTGELFF. CDR3 coding DNA: TGCGCCAGCAGCCGGGACTGGAACACCGGGGAGCTGTTTTTT.

The genes are TRBV10-1 and TRBJ2-7; a weak D match, TRBD2 (5 bases). The germline V and J ends were trimmed by 2 bases and 7 bases, with 15 bases remaining between them. Germline lookup yields CDR1 WNHNN and CDR2 SYGVQD (reference sequence). The CDR3 totals 14 residues. CDR3 residues: CASSEAGTSGEQYF. In DNA form, the CDR3 reads TGCGCCAGCAGTGAGGCCGGTACGTCGGGAGAGCAGTACTTC.

This clone has just one count. The chain employs TRBV11-2 and TRBJ2-1; TRBD2 aligns across 12 bases. The CDR3 consists of 15 residues. Germline trimming cut 5 bases from V and 3 bases from J; bases unmatched to any gene: 2. Germline CDR1 SGHAT, CDR2 FQNNGV. This chain's CDR3 is CASSATSGSYNEQFF. DNA of the CDR3: TGTGCCAGCAGCGCGACTAGCGGGAGCTACAATGAGCAGTTCTTC.

V gene TRBV10-3 combines with J gene TRBJ1-2; possibly TRBD1 for D (6 bases). The V end was cut by 3 bases, the J end by 8 bases, with 13 bases between. The V gene's germline CDR1 is ENHRY and CDR2 SYGVKD. The CDR3 is 13 amino acids. This chain's CDR3 is CAISDYRAGGYTF. The CDR3 DNA follows: TGTGCCATCAGTGACTACAGGGCGGGCGGCTACACCTTC.

The chain has TRBV5-5 and TRBJ2-7; unclear D gene. V was pared by 1 base and J by 1 base, with 9 bases between. Germline V gene sequence: CDR1 SGHKS, CDR2 YYEKEE (reference sequence). CDR3 length: 14 residues. CDR3 amino acids: CASSLKHSSYEQYF. CDR3 nucleotides: TGTGCCAGCAGCTTGAAACACAGTTCCTACGAGCAGTACTTC.

This clone was observed once. J is TRBJ2-5 and V is TRBV5-1, with D possibly matching TRBD1 (6 bases). CDR1 SGHRS and CDR2 YFSETQ come from the germline V gene. V was cut by 3 bases and J by 3 bases, with 12 bases left in between. The CDR3 is made up of 14 amino acids. The CDR3 coding sequence is TGCGCCAGCAGCTCGCCGTACAGGGAAGAGACCCAGTACTTC. This encodes CASSSPYREETQYF. The variable domain in full, completed from reference TRBV5-1 and TRBJ2-5, reads KAGVTQTPRYLIKTRGQQVTLSCSPISGHRSVSWYQQTPGQGLQFLFEYFSETQRNKGNFPGRFSGRQFSNSRSEMNVSTLELGDSALYLCASSSPYREETQYFGPGTRLLVL.

CDR3 in DNA: TGTGCCAGCAGCCGAGGACGAGGAGTAGGACAGGGGAACACTGAAGCTTTCTTT. This translates into CASSRGRGVGQGNTEAFF. The chain joins TRBV11-2 to TRBJ1-1, with 8 bases identical to TRBD1. Looked up from germline, CDR1 is SGHAT and CDR2 is FQNNGV. The trim removed 5 bases at V and 1 base at J, leaving 15 bases unmatched. There are 18 residues in the CDR3.

The rearrangement uses TRBV9 and TRBJ1-2; D gene uncertain. V lost 0 bases and J 1 base, leaving 4 bases between the germline ends. This CDR3 is 13 amino acids long. CDR1 and CDR2 (germline): SGDLS, YYNGEE. The CDR3 is CASSVAGNYGYTF. The CDR3 DNA reads TGTGCCAGCAGCGTAGCCGGTAACTATGGCTACACCTTC.

V is TRBV29-1 and J is TRBJ1-2; possible D gene TRBD1, 5 bases. This CDR3 region has 11 residues. Per germline, CDR1 SQVTM and CDR2 ANQGSEA. The V end lost 7 bases, the J end lost 7 bases, and 13 bases lay between the germline ends. This CDR3 is CSGQGPRGYTF. CDR3 in DNA: TGCAGCGGCCAGGGTCCGCGTGGCTACACCTTC.

The chain combines TRBV6-5 with TRBJ2-7; 9 nucleotides match TRBD2. V trimming: 5 bases; J trimming: 4 bases; junction bases outside the gene matches: 9. Germline CDR1 MNHEY, CDR2 SVGAGI. The CDR3 sequence is 15 residues long. CDR3 bases: TGTGCCAGCAGTCCTGCACTAGCGGGTTTTTACGAGCAGTACTTC. As protein: CASSPALAGFYEQYF.

This clone was seen more than once but under ten times. The CDR3 bases are TGCGCCAGCAGTCCGGGTGGACAGGCCAATCAGCCCCAGCATTTT. Translating it yields CASSPGGQANQPQHF. V gene TRBV5-1 combines with J gene TRBJ1-5; 7 nucleotides match TRBD1. After removal of 5 bases from V and 3 bases from J, the junction contained 8 bases not matched to a gene. The CDR3 contains 15 residues. Germline V gene lookup returns CDR1 SGHRS and CDR2 YFSETQ.

For the CDR3, the DNA is TGTGCCAGCTCACCCCAGACTATCGAGCAGTACTTC. Translation gives CASSPQTIEQYF. The chain employs TRBV18 and TRBJ2-7, with D perhaps TRBD2 (5 bases). The germline CDR1 and CDR2 sequences are KGHSH and LQKENI. Between the trimmed V and J ends, which lost 3 bases and 6 bases, there was a span of 9 bases. The CDR3 is 12 residues long.

The chain has TRBV19 and TRBJ2-1, with 7 nucleotides matching TRBD1. Per germline, CDR1 LNHDA and CDR2 SQIVND (reference sequence). Trimming removed 6 bases from V and 4 bases from J; junction bases left unmatched: 9. CDR3 length: 15 residues. Here the CDR3 reads CASSFGGQTYNEQFF. CDR3 in DNA: TGTGCCAGTAGCTTTGGGGGACAGACTTACAATGAGCAGTTCTTC.

The J gene is TRBJ1-1, the V gene TRBV6-5, with D perhaps matching TRBD1 (5 bases). Germline loops: CDR1 MNHEY, CDR2 SVGAGI. The CDR3 is made up of 13 amino acids. Trimming cost V 7 bases and J 8 bases, with 17 bases left between them. CDR3 in amino acids: CASIQPGDGEAFF. CDR3 in DNA: TGTGCCAGCATCCAGCCGGGGGATGGGGAAGCTTTCTTT.

This clone was recorded once. The chain carries TRBV28 and TRBJ2-5; possible D gene TRBD2, 5 bases. V was shortened by 10 bases and J by 5 bases, with 14 bases between the two germline ends. CDR3 length: 12 residues. Germline V gene data show CDR1 as MDHEN and CDR2 as SYDVKM. In DNA form, the CDR3 reads TGTGCCATTAGGTCTCGGGGTGAGACCCAGTACTTC. This codes for CAIRSRGETQYF.

The CDR3, as DNA: TGTGCCAGCAGCTTAGCGTCGCAGGCCCAAGAGACCCAGTACTTC. Residues: CASSLASQAQETQYF. This rearrangement joins TRBV7-9 to TRBJ2-5; no clear D. The V end lost 0 bases, the J end lost 1 base, and 9 bases lay between the germline ends. The CDR3 is 15 amino acids. Germline V gene lookup returns CDR1 SEHNR and CDR2 FQNEAQ (reference sequence).

V gene TRBV2 combines with J gene TRBJ1-5, with D tentatively TRBD1 (6 bases). CDR1 is SNHLY, CDR2 FYNNEI, per germline. Trimming took off 6 bases at V and 1 base at J, with 10 bases between the two ends. This CDR3 is 14 amino acids long. CDR3 protein: CASRKGDSNQPQHF. The DNA for the CDR3 is TGTGCCAGCAGGAAGGGGGACAGCAATCAGCCCCAGCATTTT.

This clone showed up just once. The J gene is TRBJ2-5, the V gene TRBV27; TRBD1 is a possible D gene (5 bases). Trimming stripped 5 bases from V and 5 bases from J, with 15 bases between. This CDR3 is 14 amino acids long. Looked up from germline, CDR1 is MNHEY and CDR2 is SMNVEV (reference sequence). DNA for the CDR3: TGTGCCAGCAGTCTCAGGGCACGAGGCGAGACCCAGTACTTC. Protein: CASSLRARGETQYF.

This chain uses TRBV2 with TRBJ2-1; TRBD2 agrees at 11 bases. With V trimmed by 8 bases and J by 7 bases, 19 bases remained unmatched. CDR3 length equals 18 residues. Germline V gene lookup returns CDR1 SNHLY and CDR2 FYNNEI. The CDR3 here is CASARGSRTSGSKNEQFF. Here the CDR3 DNA reads TGTGCCAGCGCTAGGGGGTCGAGAACTAGCGGGAGTAAGAATGAGCAGTTCTTC.

The rearrangement joins TRBV19 to TRBJ2-3; D not resolved. The CDR3 consists of 13 residues. Germline V gene data show CDR1 as LNHDA and CDR2 as SQIVND (reference sequence). The CDR3 sequence is CASEASRADTQYF. CDR3 DNA: TGTGCATCTGAGGCCTCCCGGGCAGATACGCAGTATTTT.

V gene TRBV29-1 combines with J gene TRBJ2-3, with 10 bases identical to TRBD1. Germline CDR1 reads SQVTM; CDR2 reads ANQGSEA. This CDR3 has 13 amino acids. The V and J ends lost 6 bases and 5 bases, in that order; junction bases with no gene match: 5. DNA of the CDR3: TGCAGCGTCCGGACAGGGGGAGAAGATACGCAGTATTTT. Translated, it gives CSVRTGGEDTQYF.

V and J are TRBV5-1 and TRBJ2-7; 7 bases are shared with TRBD1. CDR1 and CDR2 (germline): SGHRS, YFSETQ. CDR3 length: 14 amino acids. Unmatched junction bases numbered 3, after V lost 0 bases and J lost 3 bases. This CDR3 is CASSLVGTDYEQYF. CDR3 bases: TGCGCCAGCAGCTTGGTCGGGACAGACTACGAGCAGTACTTC. The whole variable domain, remainder taken from reference TRBV5-1 and TRBJ2-7, is KAGVTQTPRYLIKTRGQQVTLSCSPISGHRSVSWYQQTPGQGLQFLFEYFSETQRNKGNFPGRFSGRQFSNSRSEMNVSTLELGDSALYLCASSLVGTDYEQYFGPGTRLTVT.

The rearrangement joins TRBV19 to TRBJ2-7; D is unclear. There are 14 residues in the CDR3. V gave up 1 base and J gave up 2 bases, with 9 bases separating them. CDR1 is LNHDA and CDR2 is SQIVND in the germline V gene (reference sequence). In nucleotides, the CDR3 is TGTGCCAGTAGTATAGGCCCAGTCACCTACGAGCAGTACTTC. This gives the protein CASSIGPVTYEQYF. Full variable domain (missing parts from reference TRBV19 and TRBJ2-7): DGGITQSPKYLFRKEGQNVTLSCEQNLNHDAMYWYRQDPGQGLRLIYYSQIVNDFQKGDIAEGYSVSREKKESFPLTVTSAQKNPTAFYLCASSIGPVTYEQYFGPGTRLTVT.

The J gene is TRBJ1-2, the V gene TRBV30; D gene ambiguous. Deletions cut 3 bases from V and 3 bases from J, with 11 bases between. Germline CDR1 GTSNPN, CDR2 SVGIG (reference sequence). The CDR3 is 13 amino acids. The CDR3 loop is CAWSRIRDYGYTF. CDR3 DNA sequence: TGTGCCTGGAGCCGCATACGGGACTATGGCTACACCTTC.

In its sample, this clone was seen a few times. The gene calls are TRBV9 and TRBJ2-5, with a weak D call TRBD2 (5 bases). This CDR3 is 15 amino acids long. Trimming stripped 3 bases from V and 4 bases from J, with 16 bases between. Germline CDR1 is SGDLS and CDR2 is YYNGEE. The CDR3 sequence: CASSAIGSPGETQYF. CDR3 in DNA: TGTGCCAGCAGCGCGATAGGGAGCCCTGGAGAGACCCAGTACTTC. The full variable domain, with the rest looked up from reference TRBV9 and TRBJ2-5, is DSGVTQTPKHLITATGQRVTLRCSPRSGDLSVYWYQQSLDQGLQFLIQYYNGEERAKGNILERFSAQQFPDLHSELNLSSLELGDSALYFCASSAIGSPGETQYFGPGTRLLVL.

The genes are TRBV5-1 and TRBJ1-2; 10 nucleotides line up with TRBD1. Germline CDR1 is SGHRS and CDR2 is YFSETQ. Trimming took 0 bases from V and 5 from J; bases not matched to a gene: 13. This CDR3 is built from 18 residues. The CDR3 DNA is TGCGCCAGCAGCTTGGCCACGGGACAGGGGTATTTGGGGTATGGCTACACCTTC. Protein: CASSLATGQGYLGYGYTF. The full variable domain, in which reference TRBV5-1 and TRBJ1-2 provide the parts outside the CDR3, is KAGVTQTPRYLIKTRGQQVTLSCSPISGHRSVSWYQQTPGQGLQFLFEYFSETQRNKGNFPGRFSGRQFSNSRSEMNVSTLELGDSALYLCASSLATGQGYLGYGYTFGSGTRLTVV.

This clone was counted only a few times. The chain joins TRBV7-6 to TRBJ2-5; the match to TRBD2 covers 10 bases. CDR3 length equals 13 residues. Losses at the gene ends were 3 bases for V and 5 bases for J; bases not matched to a gene: 0. Germline CDR1 and CDR2: SGHVS and FNYEAQ. CDR3: CASSFSGRETQYF. DNA of the CDR3: TGTGCCAGCAGCTTTAGCGGGAGGGAGACCCAGTACTTC.